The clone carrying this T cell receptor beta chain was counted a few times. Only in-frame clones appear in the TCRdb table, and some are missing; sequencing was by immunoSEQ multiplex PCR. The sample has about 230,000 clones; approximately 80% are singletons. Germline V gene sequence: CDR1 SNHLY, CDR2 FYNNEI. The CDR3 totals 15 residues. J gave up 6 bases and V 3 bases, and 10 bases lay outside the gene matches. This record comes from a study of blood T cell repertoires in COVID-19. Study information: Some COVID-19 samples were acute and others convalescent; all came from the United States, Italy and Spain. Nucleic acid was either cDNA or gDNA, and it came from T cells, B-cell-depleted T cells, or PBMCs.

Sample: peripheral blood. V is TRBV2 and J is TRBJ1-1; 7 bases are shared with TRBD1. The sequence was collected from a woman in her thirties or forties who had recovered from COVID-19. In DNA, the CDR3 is TGTGCCAGCAGTGAGACAGGGCCTGATATCGCTGAAGCTTTCTTT. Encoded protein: CASSETGPDIAEAFF.